A single T cell receptor (beta chain) is shown here with its context. The data were taken from a study of B cell selection in AIRE deficiency. Sorting defined conventional CD4 T cells as CD4+CD127+. Unrelated healthy donors provided the controls. Libraries were prepared by immunoSEQ multiplex PCR; TCRdb keeps only in-frame clonotypes and omits some of them. The sample has about 25,000 clones, roughly 95% seen once; the top ten hold about 0.25%. The CDR3 runs to 13 residues. This rearrangement joins TRBV1 to TRBJ1-2. TRBV1 represents a pseudogene. The clonotype comes from a human donor in good health. Sequencing was performed on CD4+CD127+ conventional T cells sorted from PBMCs. CDR3 nucleotide sequence: TGCACCAGCAGCCCGCGAAAGACCTATGGCTACACCTTC. Translated: CTSSPRKTYGYTF.